Below, one T cell receptor beta chain is given with its context. This CDR3 is 16 amino acids long. Per germline, CDR1 MDHEN and CDR2 SYDVKM. Trimming took 5 bases from V and 6 from J; bases not matched to a gene: 11. The sample belongs to a study of blood T cell repertoires in COVID-19. Study at large: From T cells, B-cell-depleted T cells, or PBMCs came the material, which was cDNA or gDNA.

Per the original data handling: Cell counts per sample came from amplifying reference gene primers. Sequencing used immunoSEQ multiplex PCR; TCRdb keeps in-frame clones, though not all of them. Clone size and the V and J calls come from that table; the DNA yielded D and trimming. The sample has 170,000 or so clones; more than 70% are singletons. This clonotype originated in a man in his late teens or twenties with active or convalescent COVID-19. The rearrangement links TRBV28 to TRBJ2-7; 12 bases map to TRBD1. The sample taken for sequencing was peripheral blood. CDR3 coding DNA: TGTGCCAGCAGTATAAAACCGGGACAGGGGGCACGCGAGCAGTACTTC. It encodes CASSIKPGQGAREQYF.